This is a list of T cell receptor beta chains from one sample in a study of shared clonotypes between healthy human individuals. Assay used: immunoSEQ multiplex PCR; TCRdb lists only in-frame clones, some missing. This table has roughly 660,000 clones, roughly 87% appearing once. The sample consisted of memory CD8+ T cells from PBMCs. The source of these receptors is a man between 18 and 29 years old in good health. Some clones in this sample may be carry-over from other donors' samples. The CDR3 runs from the conserved cysteine through the conserved F or W. The order of the fields is D gene, J gene, V gene, clone size, CDR3 DNA, CDR3 protein. A D gene is named only where the DNA matches it firmly. Part of the rows lack a size; the others show once, few, many or a class for expanded clones.

-	TRBJ2-5	TRBV15	-	TGTGCCACCAGCAGAGCAGGGACCTCCGAAGAGACCCAGTACTTC	CATSRAGTSEETQYF
TRBD1	TRBJ2-3	TRBV5-1	-	TGCGCCAGCAGCTTGGAACAGGGGGCCCTCACTAGCACAGATACGCAGTATTTT	CASSLEQGALTSTDTQYF
-	TRBJ2-3	TRBV28	few	TGTGCCAGCACCAGCCGCCGAAAAGCGGTAATTAGCACAGATACGCAGTATTTT	CASTSRRKAVISTDTQYF
TRBD2	TRBJ2-1	TRBV5-1	-	TGCGCCAGCAGCAGGGGACTAGCGGGAGCTCGGGATGAGCAGTTCTTC	CASSRGLAGARDEQFF
-	TRBJ1-1	TRBV5-1	-	TGCGCCAGCAGCTTGGCCACGACAACAGTGAACACTGAAGCTTTCTTT	CASSLATTTVNTEAFF
-	TRBJ2-7	TRBV2	-	TGTGCCATCCGAGACAGAAGCTCCTACGAGCAGTACTTC	CAIRDRSSYEQYF
-	TRBJ1-3	TRBV10-3	once	TGTGCCGCCATCACCCCAACAGGAAACACCATATATTTT	CAAITPTGNTIYF
TRBD2	TRBJ2-3	TRBV27	-	TGTGCCAGCAGTTTGGGGGGGACAGATACGCAGTATTTT	CASSLGGTDTQYF
TRBD2	TRBJ2-1	TRBV4-1	-	TGCGCCAGCAGGACTAGCGGAAGCCTCGAGCAGTTCTTC	CASRTSGSLEQFF
-	TRBJ1-1	TRBV19	once	TGTGCCAGTAGTATAGGGCAGGGAGGGAACACTGAAGCTTTCTTT	CASSIGQGGNTEAFF
TRBD2	TRBJ2-1	TRBV19	-	TGTGCCAGTATCGGGACTAGCGATTACAATGAGCAGTTCTTC	CASIGTSDYNEQFF
TRBD2	TRBJ2-3	TRBV7-9	-	TGTGCCAGCAGTCAAAAAGGGACTAGCGAGGTTTTGTATTTT	CASSQKGTSEVLYF
-	TRBJ2-7	TRBV6-1	-	TGTGCCAGCAGTGAATGGAGCAGATTGAGCTCCTACGAGCAGTACTTC	CASSEWSRLSSYEQYF
TRBD1	TRBJ2-1	TRBV5-1	-	TGCGCCAGCAGCTTAAAAATACAGGGGGAATACAATGAGCAGTTCTTC	CASSLKIQGEYNEQFF
-	TRBJ2-5	TRBV7-2	-	TGTGCCAGCAGCCACCCCCCCCCTTCCTCAAGCGAGACCCAGTACTTC	CASSHPPPSSSETQYF
-	TRBJ1-4	TRBV18	-	TGTGCCAGCTCACCACCTCCAGGGGTCCCTAATGAAAAACTGTTTTTT	CASSPPPGVPNEKLFF
-	TRBJ2-5	TRBV6-1	-	TGTGCCAGCACCAGCCGGGACTCGGAAGAGCAGTACTTC	CASTSRDSEEQYF
-	TRBJ2-5	TRBV25-1	-	TGTGCCAGCAGTGAGGATTGGGGGACCCAGTACTTC	CASSEDWGTQYF
-	TRBJ1-4	TRBV7-9	-	TGTGCCAGCAGCTCCTTGGACGAGACTAATGAAAAACTGTTTTTT	CASSSLDETNEKLFF
-	TRBJ1-1	TRBV18	few	TGTGCCAGCTCACCACCGCTGTACACTGAAGCTTTCTTT	CASSPPLYTEAFF
-	TRBJ2-3	TRBV13	once	TGTGCCAGCAGCTTAGTACTCGGGTCGCAAACGGGGACAGATACGCAGTATTTT	CASSLVLGSQTGTDTQYF
-	TRBJ1-1	TRBV7-9	-	TGTGCCAGCAGCTCCGCTGCCGGGACCAGCCAAGGGGCTTTCTTT	CASSSAAGTSQGAFF
-	TRBJ1-2	TRBV7-9	-	TGTGCCAGCAGCTTAGTAGCGGGGTACTATGGCTACACCTTC	CASSLVAGYYGYTF
TRBD1	TRBJ2-7	TRBV18	-	TGTGCCAGCTCACCGGACAGGGGGATCTACGAGCAGTACTTC	CASSPDRGIYEQYF
TRBD2	TRBJ2-7	TRBV28	-	TGTGCCAGCAGCCGGACTAGCGGGTTGGAGCAGTACTTC	CASSRTSGLEQYF
-	TRBJ1-2	TRBV5-4	-	TGTGCCAGCAGCTTGGTCCCAGGGGAGAGTCTTAACTATGGCTACACCTTC	CASSLVPGESLNYGYTF
-	TRBJ1-2	TRBV20-1	-	TGCAGTGCGAACTATGGCTACACCTTC	CSANYGYTF
-	TRBJ2-7	TRBV27	-	TGTGCCAGCAGGCCCCCCGGACAACCCTACGGCGAGCAGTACTTC	CASRPPGQPYGEQYF
-	TRBJ2-1	TRBV2	-	TGTGCCAGCAGTGCCGGTTACAATGAGCAGTTCTTC	CASSAGYNEQFF
-	TRBJ1-1	TRBV5-4	once	TGTGCCAGCAGCTTGCCACCCCCTTCGACGGATGAAACTGAAGCTTTCTTT	CASSLPPPSTDETEAFF
-	TRBJ1-5	TRBV6-6	-	TGTGCCAGCAGTTACGGGGCAAACAATCAGCCCCAGCATTTT	CASSYGANNQPQHF
-	TRBJ2-7	TRBV5-1	-	TGCGCCAGCCGGGACAACTCCTACGAGCAGTACTTC	CASRDNSYEQYF
TRBD2	TRBJ2-7	TRBV7-8	-	TGTGCCAGCAGCTCAAGCCGGACTAGCGGGGACGGCTCCTACGAGCAGTACTTC	CASSSSRTSGDGSYEQYF
TRBD2	TRBJ2-3	TRBV15	-	TGTGCCACCGCCTCTGGGCGGGAGAGCACAGATACGCAGTATTTT	CATASGRESTDTQYF
-	TRBJ1-2	TRBV28	once	TGTGCCAGCAGTGTGGACGCGGGAGACGGCTACACCTTC	CASSVDAGDGYTF
-	TRBJ1-1	TRBV5-1	-	TGCGCCAGCAGCTTGGTTCCAGGGGAAGCTTTCTTT	CASSLVPGEAFF
TRBD2	TRBJ2-7	TRBV27	-	TGTGCCAGCAGCTTAGCGGGGGGCGGGAAGTACGAGCAGTACTTC	CASSLAGGGKYEQYF
-	TRBJ2-7	TRBV19	-	TGTGCCAGTAGTATTAATAATAAGCCGACCGAGGACCCCTGCGAGCAGTACTTC	CASSINNKPTEDPCEQYF
TRBD2	TRBJ2-5	TRBV27	-	TGTGCCAGCAGTTTAGTGTACGGGAGGCGGGGAGAGACCCAGTACTTC	CASSLVYGRRGETQYF
TRBD2	TRBJ2-1	TRBV7-9	-	TGTGCCAGCAGAGAGCGGGGAGTTGAGCAGTTCTTC	CASRERGVEQFF
-	TRBJ2-3	TRBV5-4	-	TGTGCCAGCAGCTACTCCTGGGGGGCGAGTTACACAGATACGCAGTATTTT	CASSYSWGASYTDTQYF
TRBD2	TRBJ2-1	TRBV7-3	-	TGTGCCAGCAGCTTAGGGCCCACGGGAGGGAACAATGAGCAGTTCTTC	CASSLGPTGGNNEQFF
-	TRBJ1-5	TRBV19	-	TGTGCCAGTAGCCCTTATAGCAATCAGCCCCAGCATTTT	CASSPYSNQPQHF
-	TRBJ2-7	TRBV6-4	few	TGTGCCAGCGGGGGAGCTTACGAGCAGTACTTC	CASGGAYEQYF
-	TRBJ2-7	TRBV10-2	once	TGCGCCAGCAACCCAGACAGCCACGAGCAGTACTTC	CASNPDSHEQYF
-	TRBJ1-3	TRBV9	-	TGTGCCAGCAGCGTAGTGCCGGCAGAGAGCTCTGGAAACACCATATATTTT	CASSVVPAESSGNTIYF
TRBD2	TRBJ2-2	TRBV28	-	TGTGCGTGCAGGCGGGGACTAAACACCGGGGAGCTGTTTTTT	CACRRGLNTGELFF
-	TRBJ2-5	TRBV6-5	-	TGTGCCAGCAAAAGTCAGGACCGTTTCGGAGAGACCCAGCACTTC	CASKSQDRFGETQHF
-	TRBJ2-7	TRBV27	-	TGTGCCAGCAGTACCGCGACAATTTCCGAGCAGTACTTC	CASSTATISEQYF
-	TRBJ2-2	TRBV4-2	-	TGTGCCAGCAGCCAAGTTCCGGAAAGGGTGTCCGGGGAGCTGTTTTTT	CASSQVPERVSGELFF
-	TRBJ2-2	TRBV29-1	-	TGCAGCGCTACACTAGCATCCGGGGAGCTGTTTTTT	CSATLASGELFF
-	TRBJ2-7	TRBV14	once	TGTGCCAGCAGCCGTTTTGACAGCGCGAACTACGAGCAGTACTTC	CASSRFDSANYEQYF
-	TRBJ1-2	TRBV20-1	-	TGCAGGCCCACGGGGGATGGCTACACCTTC	CRPTGDGYTF
-	TRBJ1-2	TRBV7-9	-	TGTGCCAGCAGCCCCCGGGACCCTAATAACTATGGCTACACCTTC	CASSPRDPNNYGYTF
TRBD2	TRBJ2-2	TRBV7-8	-	TGTGCCAGCAGCCTTAGCGGGAGGGACACCGGGGAGCTGTTTTTT	CASSLSGRDTGELFF
-	TRBJ2-7	TRBV5-1	-	TGCGCCAGCAGCTTGGAAGGCAGGGTCTACGAGCAGTACTTC	CASSLEGRVYEQYF
TRBD2	TRBJ2-5	TRBV2	-	TGTGCCAGCAGTGACTTAGCTCTAGCGGGCGGAGAGACCCAGTACTTC	CASSDLALAGGETQYF
-	TRBJ1-5	TRBV10-3	-	TGTGCCATCAGTGAGTCCCCTCTTCCGGCCGAGAATCAGCCCCAGCATTTT	CAISESPLPAENQPQHF
-	TRBJ2-7	TRBV7-9	-	TGTGCCAGCAGCTGGGGACAAAGCTACGAGCAGTACTTC	CASSWGQSYEQYF